These 13 T cell receptor beta chains share one sample of origin, sequenced in a study of T cell repertoires in cytomegalovirus infection. Via MiXCR, TCRdb re-called the reads, giving one row per CDR3 protein. There are 110,000 to 150,000 distinct CDR3 sequences in the sample; approximately 30% occur only once, and around 50% lies in the top ten. These receptors' targets are unknown. This specimen was CD8+ T cells from cultured PBMCs, taken from culture after CMV antigen stimulation. The source is a human donor in good health (CMV status not recorded). Some clones in this sample may be carry-over from other donors' samples.

This clonotype has just a few counts. The rearrangement joins TRBV28 to TRBJ1-1; D may be TRBD1 (5 bases). The germline gives CDR1 MDHEN, CDR2 SYDVKM. This CDR3 contains 14 residues. Trimming took 5 bases from V and 11 from J, leaving 21 bases between them. CDR3 protein: CASSPNPGGGLAFF. In DNA, the CDR3 is TGTGCCAGCAGTCCGAACCCCGGGGGAGGGCTGGCTTTCTTT.

This clonotype was picked up many times. The V and J genes are TRBV12-3 or TRBV12-4 and TRBJ2-3; tentative D call: TRBD1 (5 bases). Trimming pared 3 bases from V and 1 base from J, leaving 8 bases between. The CDR3 has 14 amino acids. The CDR3, as DNA: TGTGCCAGCAGTTTCCAGGGTGGCACAGATACGCAGTATTTT. Protein product: CASSFQGGTDTQYF.

This clonotype was counted many times. The V gene is TRBV27, the J gene TRBJ2-2; no clear D gene. The germline V gene encodes CDR1 MNHEY and CDR2 SMNVEV (reference sequence). This CDR3 is 13 amino acids long. Trimming pared 6 bases from V and 2 bases from J, leaving 7 bases between. The CDR3 protein is CASSSLNTGELFF. The CDR3 bases are TGTGCCAGCAGCTCCTTAAACACCGGGGAGCTGTTTTTT.

This clonotype was counted ten times or more. J is TRBJ2-7 and V is TRBV19; D is perhaps TRBD2 (6 bases). In germline, CDR1 is LNHDA, CDR2 SQIVND (reference sequence). CDR3 length: 14 residues. V was pared by 9 bases and J by 4 bases, with 19 bases between. The CDR3 nucleotides read TGTGCCAGCACTCTTTCTGGGACTTCATACGAGCAGTACTTC. Protein: CASTLSGTSYEQYF.

V usage is TRBV5-6 and J usage is TRBJ2-5; 10 bases are a match to TRBD2. The CDR3 sequence is 14 residues long. The junction had 4 bases not matched to a gene; V was cut back by 3 bases and J by 5 bases. CDR1 is SGHDT and CDR2 is YYEEEE in the germline V gene. The CDR3 bases are TGTGCCAGCAGCTCCCCAGCGGGGGGGGAGACCCAGTACTTC. Protein sequence: CASSSPAGGETQYF.

This clonotype was recorded at least ten times. The J gene is TRBJ1-2, the V gene TRBV5-4; D perhaps matches TRBD1 (6 bases). The CDR3 contains 11 residues. The V and J ends lost 4 bases and 11 bases respectively, with 12 bases between them. The V gene's germline CDR1 is SGHNT and CDR2 YYREEE (reference sequence). The CDR3 nucleotides read TGTGCCAGCAGCCGGGTGGGACATTACACCTTC. Encoded protein: CASSRVGHYTF.

The chain carries TRBV7-4 and TRBJ2-7; D gene unclear. There are 14 residues in the CDR3. CDR1 and CDR2 from the germline V gene are SGHVT and SQSDAQ. With 5 bases removed from V and 1 base from J, the gap between germline ends came to 12 bases. DNA for the CDR3: TGTGCCAGCAGCACGGCGGCGCAGTCCTACGAGCAGTACTTC. Translation: CASSTAAQSYEQYF.

This chain links TRBV28 with TRBJ2-1; 12 nucleotides line up with TRBD2. CDR3 length: 15 residues. The germline CDR1 and CDR2 sequences are MDHEN and SYDVKM. Trimming removed 4 bases from V and 10 bases from J; junction bases left unmatched: 8. CDR3 sequence (DNA): TGTGCCAGCAGTTATCTAGCGGGGGGGCTAGGGGAGCAGTTCTTC. This translates into CASSYLAGGLGEQFF.

The chain combines TRBV27 with TRBJ2-7; D gene uncertain. The germline V gene has CDR1 MNHEY and CDR2 SMNVEV (reference sequence). The germline V and J ends were trimmed by 4 bases and 1 base, with 8 bases remaining between them. CDR3 size: 13 residues. The CDR3 reads CASSSGYSYEQYF. The CDR3 region has the DNA TGTGCCAGCAGTTCCGGCTATTCCTACGAGCAGTACTTC.

V is TRBV20-1 and J is TRBJ1-5, with D unclear. The CDR3 is 15 amino acids. V was shortened by 3 bases and J by 5 bases, with 17 bases between the two germline ends. Germline CDR1 is DFQATT and CDR2 is SNEGSKA (reference sequence). CDR3 nucleotide sequence: TGCAGTGCTAGTACGTCATTGGGGTCCGATCAGCCCCAGCATTTT. Residues: CSASTSLGSDQPQHF.

This clonotype has a handful of counts. The gene calls are TRBV28 and TRBJ2-7, with 10 bases aligning to TRBD1. Germline CDR1 is MDHEN and CDR2 is SYDVKM. Germline trimming cut 5 bases from V and 10 bases from J; bases unmatched to any gene: 11. The CDR3 is 14 residues long. CDR3 DNA: TGTGCCAGCAGTCTTACCGGGACAGGGGATGAACAGTACTTC. Its protein product is CASSLTGTGDEQYF.

This clonotype has only a few counts. The rearrangement links TRBV27 to TRBJ1-5; no definite D call. The CDR3 totals 13 residues. Germline CDR1 is MNHEY and CDR2 is SMNVEV (reference sequence). Trimming cost V 2 bases and J 5 bases, with 7 bases left between them. CDR3 region: CASSLGGDQPQHF. DNA of the CDR3: TGTGCCAGCAGTTTAGGAGGCGATCAGCCCCAGCATTTT.

This clonotype was seen a handful of times. The chain combines TRBV7-9 with TRBJ2-1; D remains unclear. Germline values: CDR1 SEHNR, CDR2 FQNEAQ (reference sequence). This CDR3 has 14 amino acids. The V and J ends lost 1 base and 5 bases respectively, with 9 bases between them. As DNA, the CDR3 is TGTGCCAGCAGCTTAGAAGGCAGGAACAATGAGCAGTTCTTC. This translates into CASSLEGRNNEQFF.